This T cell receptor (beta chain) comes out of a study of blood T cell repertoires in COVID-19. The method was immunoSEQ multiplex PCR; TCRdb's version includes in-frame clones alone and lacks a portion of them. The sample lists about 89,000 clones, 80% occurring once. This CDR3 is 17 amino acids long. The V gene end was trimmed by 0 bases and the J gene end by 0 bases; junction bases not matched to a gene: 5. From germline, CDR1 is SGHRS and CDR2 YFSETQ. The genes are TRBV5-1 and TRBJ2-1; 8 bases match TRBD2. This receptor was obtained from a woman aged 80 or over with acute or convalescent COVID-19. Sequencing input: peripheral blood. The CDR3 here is CASSLVAGQSSYNEQFF. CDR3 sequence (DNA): TGCGCCAGCAGCTTGGTAGCGGGACAAAGCTCCTACAATGAGCAGTTCTTC.